The clone carrying this T cell receptor beta chain is a singleton in its sample. The antigen is undetermined. The sample belongs to a study of OX40 agonist ivuxolimab in advanced cancers. About the study: An agonistic anti-OX40 (CD134) antibody, ivuxolimab, was used to treat the patients.

Study conclusions and caveats: Clonal expansion was among the lowest in partial responders at 0.1-3.0 mg/kg, especially CD8+.

Trimming removed 0 bases at V and 7 bases at J, with 4 bases between. The CDR3 totals 13 residues. Germline loops: CDR1 LGHNT, CDR2 FRNRAP. The table came from immunoSEQ multiplex PCR; TCRdb's copy has only in-frame clones and leaves some out. This table holds about 86,000 clones, roughly 89% found once. Here the sequenced sample was CD4+ or CD8+ T cells sorted from blood, taken in a trial of the OX40 agonist ivuxolimab. The clonotype was recovered from an adult with an advanced solid tumor such as melanoma, head and neck, liver or kidney cancer. The rearrangement uses TRBV12-5 and TRBJ1-6, with D uncertain. CDR3 DNA: TGTGCTAGTGGTTTGGTCGGCAATTCACCCCTCCACTTT. As protein: CASGLVGNSPLHF.